In this sample, the clone carrying this T cell receptor (beta chain) turned up a few times. Its target is unknown. This entry is derived from a study of regulatory T cells in long-lasting Graves disease. Researchers made TCR beta libraries by using iRepertoire HTBI primers and running Arm-PCR on CDR3 regions. How the authors handled the data: Identification yielded about 66 TRBV and more than 12 TRBJ segments across samples. TCRdb reanalysed the multiplex PCR reads using MiXCR and keeps one entry per CDR3 protein. The V and J calls were not made by the authors but by TCRdb's processing. Here the sample spans 500,000 to 700,000 distinct CDR3 sequences, about 30% being singletons. Time point: persistent/refractory GD, antithyroid drugs over 5 years with positive TRAb. PBMCs were the source of the RNA used for TCR sequencing. From each patient, approximately 9 milliliters of peripheral blood was drawn and collected into an EDTA anticoagulant tube.

V gave up 3 bases and J gave up 0 bases, with 8 bases separating them. Germline V gene lookup returns CDR1 LNHNV and CDR2 YYDKDF (reference sequence). CDR3 size: 14 residues. Study-wide results and limits: Less diverse TCR repertoires were seen in persistent Graves' patients than in newly diagnosed ones.

The chain carries TRBV15 and TRBJ1-2; TRBD1 might be the D (6 bases). This TCR came from a female donor with Graves disease. The material was peripheral blood mononuclear cells (PBMCs), obtained when the disease was refractory, from a patient treated with antithyroid drugs. The CDR3 DNA sequence: TGTGCCACCAGCAGGGACAGCTCTAACTATGGCTACACCTTC. Translating it yields CATSRDSSNYGYTF.